Listed here are 5 T cell receptor beta chains from one sample, sequenced in a study of CD8 T cells in Susac syndrome (dated 2019 in TCRdb). The library was produced with the immunoSEQ multiplex PCR assay. RNA was extracted with the RNeasy kit and 0.5 to 1 ug was reverse transcribed using random hexamers. TCRdb reanalyzed the raw reads on its own, using fastp at Q25 for trimming and MiXCR for clone calling, and kept in-frame beta chains. When rows share a CDR3 protein, they turn into one entry using the most common DNA and genes. This sample has 250,000 to 350,000 distinct CDR3 sequences in its table, and about 88% of those were observed once. The ten largest clonotypes hold about 0.11% of the sample. The sample was CD8+ T cells from PBMCs. Every receptor here comes from a human donor with multiple sclerosis.

About this clonotype: Its ends do not fully match the called genes, so a read error is possible. V gene TRBV7-3 combines with J gene TRBJ2-7, with D perhaps matching TRBD2 (6 bases). Per the germline V gene, CDR1 is SGHTA and CDR2 is FQGTGA. CDR3 length: 15 residues. CDR3 DNA sequence: TGTGCCAGCCTCCCGGGCCTGGGAGGATCCTCCGAGCAGTACTTC. Protein product: CASLPGLGGSSEQYF.

The chain has TRBV9 and TRBJ1-2; D not resolved. The CDR3 has 12 residues. Germline-derived CDR1 and CDR2 are SGDLS and YYNGEE. Trimming pared 5 bases from V and 3 bases from J, leaving 8 bases between. The CDR3 sequence: CASRSRDYGYTF. In nucleotides, the CDR3 is TGTGCCAGCAGATCAAGGGACTATGGCTACACCTTC.

This chain links TRBV5-4 with TRBJ2-1, with 8 bases identical to TRBD2. CDR1 SGHNT and CDR2 YYREEE come from the germline V gene (reference sequence). This CDR3 region has 18 residues. V was pared by 0 bases and J by 5 bases, with 13 bases of the junction left unmatched. CDR3 sequence: CASSLALVSGSPHNEQFF. The DNA of the CDR3 is TGTGCCAGCAGCTTGGCCCTCGTGAGCGGGAGCCCCCACAATGAGCAGTTCTTC.

This clonotype has a handful of counts. The CDR3 DNA reads as TGTGCCAGCAGCGTAGCTGGGGATACGCAGTATTTT. Amino acids: CASSVAGDTQYF. The chain employs TRBV9 and TRBJ2-3, with D unclear. Trimming took off 0 bases at V and 6 bases at J, with 5 bases between the two ends. Looked up from germline, CDR1 is SGDLS and CDR2 is YYNGEE. The length of the CDR3 is 12 residues.

The V and J genes are TRBV27 and TRBJ2-1; 9 bases line up with TRBD1. The CDR3 length is 17 residues. Germline CDR1 reads MNHEY; CDR2 reads SMNVEV (reference sequence). The V and J ends lost 3 bases and 8 bases, in that order; junction bases with no gene match: 14. As DNA, the CDR3 is TGTGCCAGCAGTTTCCTTTCCGGGACAGGGTCTCCCGATGAGCAGTTCTTC. As protein: CASSFLSGTGSPDEQFF.